This TCR beta chain was profiled in a study of cytomegalovirus exposure and HLA in healthy donors. Study-level background: From HLA-typed donors, an early data release held tens of millions of unique TCRs.

The CDR3 spans 14 residues. Per germline, CDR1 MNHNS and CDR2 SASEGT. Trimming left V 4 bases short and J 3 bases short, with 9 bases between. A remark on this clone: The target antigen is unknown.

60 Vbeta and 13 Jbeta primers were used in PCR. The data were produced by immunoSEQ multiplex PCR, yet TCRdb's version contains in-frame clones alone and is incomplete. The table records about 200,000 clones, 80% to 85% of them present only once. Study-wide results and limits: Some V segments, TRBV6-2 and TRBV6-3 among them, were indistinguishable and were therefore excluded. It was reported that TCR beta sequences correctly inferred the HLA-A and HLA-B alleles for most subjects.

The V and J genes are TRBV6-1 and TRBJ2-2; D unresolved. The TCR sequence derives from a woman aged 45-59 years in good health and CMV-seropositive. The sample comprised PBMCs. The CDR3 DNA reads TGTGCCAGCAGTGGGGCCGTGTACACCGGGGAGCTGTTTTTT. It specifies CASSGAVYTGELFF.